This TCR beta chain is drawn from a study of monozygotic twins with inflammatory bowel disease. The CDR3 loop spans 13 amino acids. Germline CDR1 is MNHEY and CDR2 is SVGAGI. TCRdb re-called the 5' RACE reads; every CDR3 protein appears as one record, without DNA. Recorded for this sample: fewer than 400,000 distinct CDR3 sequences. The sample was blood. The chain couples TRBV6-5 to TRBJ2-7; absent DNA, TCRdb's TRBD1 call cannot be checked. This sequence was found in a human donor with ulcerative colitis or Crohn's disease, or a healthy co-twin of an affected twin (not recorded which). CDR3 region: CASSYGGMKEQYF.